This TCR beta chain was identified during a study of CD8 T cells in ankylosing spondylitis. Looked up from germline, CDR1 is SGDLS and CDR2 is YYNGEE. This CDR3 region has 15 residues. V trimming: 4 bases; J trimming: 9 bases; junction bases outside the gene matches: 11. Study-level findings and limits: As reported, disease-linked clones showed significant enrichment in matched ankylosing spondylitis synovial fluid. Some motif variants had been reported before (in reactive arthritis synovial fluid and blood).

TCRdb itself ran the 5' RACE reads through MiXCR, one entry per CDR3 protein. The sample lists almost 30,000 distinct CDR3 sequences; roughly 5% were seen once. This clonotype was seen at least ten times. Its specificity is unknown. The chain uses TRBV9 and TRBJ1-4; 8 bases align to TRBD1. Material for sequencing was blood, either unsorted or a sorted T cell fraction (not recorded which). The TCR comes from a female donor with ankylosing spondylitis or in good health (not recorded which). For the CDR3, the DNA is TGTGCCAGCAGCTCCCCCCCAGGGGGCGAGAAAAAACTGTTTTTT. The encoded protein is CASSSPPGGEKKLFF. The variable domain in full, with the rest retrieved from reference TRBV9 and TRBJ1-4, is DSGVTQTPKHLITATGQRVTLRCSPRSGDLSVYWYQQSLDQGLQFLIQYYNGEERAKGNILERFSAQQFPDLHSELNLSSLELGDSALYFCASSSPPGGEKKLFFGSGTQLSVL.